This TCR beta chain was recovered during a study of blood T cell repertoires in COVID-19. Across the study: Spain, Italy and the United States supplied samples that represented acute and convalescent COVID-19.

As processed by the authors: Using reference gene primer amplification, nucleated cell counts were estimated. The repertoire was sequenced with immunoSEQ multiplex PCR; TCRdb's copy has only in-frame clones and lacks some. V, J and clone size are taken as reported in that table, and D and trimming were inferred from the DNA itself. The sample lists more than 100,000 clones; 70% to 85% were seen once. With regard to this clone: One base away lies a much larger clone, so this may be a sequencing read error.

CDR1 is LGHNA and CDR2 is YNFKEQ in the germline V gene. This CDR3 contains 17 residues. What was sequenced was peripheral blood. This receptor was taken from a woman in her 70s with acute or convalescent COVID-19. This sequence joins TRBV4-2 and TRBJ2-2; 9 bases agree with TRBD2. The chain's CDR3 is CASRPSGTSRNTGKLFF. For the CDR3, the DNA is TGTGCCAGCAGACCCTCCGGGACTAGCAGGAACACCGGGAAGCTGTTTTTT.